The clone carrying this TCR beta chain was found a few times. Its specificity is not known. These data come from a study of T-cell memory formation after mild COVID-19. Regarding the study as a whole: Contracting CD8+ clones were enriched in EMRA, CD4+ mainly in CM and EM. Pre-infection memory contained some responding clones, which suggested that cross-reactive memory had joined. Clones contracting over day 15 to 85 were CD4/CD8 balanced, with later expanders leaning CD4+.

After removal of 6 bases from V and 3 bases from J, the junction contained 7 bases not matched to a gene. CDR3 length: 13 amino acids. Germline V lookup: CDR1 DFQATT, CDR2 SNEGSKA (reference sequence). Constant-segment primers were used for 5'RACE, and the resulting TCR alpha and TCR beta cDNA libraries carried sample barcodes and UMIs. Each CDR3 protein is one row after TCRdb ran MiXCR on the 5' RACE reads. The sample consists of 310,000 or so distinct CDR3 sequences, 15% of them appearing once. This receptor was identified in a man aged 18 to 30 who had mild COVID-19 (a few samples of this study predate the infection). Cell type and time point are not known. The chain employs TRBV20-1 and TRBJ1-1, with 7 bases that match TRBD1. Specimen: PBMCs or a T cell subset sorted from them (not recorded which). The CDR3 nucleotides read TGCAGTGCCCGCAGTGACAGGGACACTGAAGCTTTCTTT. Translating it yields CSARSDRDTEAFF.